The clone carrying this T cell receptor beta chain showed up many times. Arm-PCR of CDR3 regions with iRepertoire HTBI primers generated TCR beta libraries. TCRdb recomputed calls from the multiplex PCR reads with MiXCR, one row per CDR3 protein. Seen here are about 440,000 distinct CDR3 sequences, 16% observed once, and the top ten hold around 10%. Noted time point: newly diagnosed GD, antithyroid drugs for less than 3 months. RNA from PBMCs was the source of the TCR library. These data come from a study of regulatory T cells in long-lasting Graves disease. CDR3 size: 13 residues. V was pared by 5 bases and J by 6 bases, with 10 bases between. The germline CDR1 and CDR2 sequences are SNHLY and FYNNEI. This sample was shared with a second study, whose subject was T cells in Graves' hyperthyroidism and ophthalmopathy.

V gene TRBV2 combines with J gene TRBJ2-2; D could derive from TRBD1 or TRBD2 (5 bases each). This receptor was taken from a young woman with Graves disease. The sequencing here drew on peripheral blood mononuclear cells (PBMCs), taken at new diagnosis, from a patient treated with antithyroid drugs. CDR3 region: CASSPGAPGELFF. CDR3 bases: TGTGCCAGCAGTCCCGGGGCCCCCGGGGAGCTGTTTTTT.